This T cell receptor beta chain was observed in a study of blood T cell repertoires in COVID-19 (dated by TCRdb to the early 2020s). Background for the entire study: Samples from collaborators originated in the United States, Italy and Spain and spanned both the acute and convalescent phases of COVID-19. The material from the prospective study consisted of cDNA or gDNA derived from T cells, B-cell-depleted T cells, or PBMCs. Deeply sampled blood TCRbeta repertoires from subjects exposed to, actively infected with, or recovered from COVID-19 were included in the dataset. The repertoires were released in a freely available public database intended as a resource for research on the immune response to SARS-CoV-2. The samples were drawn from the first 160 participants of the ongoing ImmuneRACE study and from over 950 subjects provided by 6 global collaborators. The sample metadata nearly always contained a de-identified subject ID, COVID-19 status, age in years and sex. Where available, HLA class I and class II types were obtained from metadata supplied by the sample provider rather than from assay-based typing.

The germline V gene encodes CDR1 MNHEY and CDR2 SVGAGI. Reading from cysteine to phenylalanine, the CDR3 counts 14 amino acids. Here the CDR3 DNA is all that survives: 42 bases in frame from base 1. V and J lose 6 bases and 4 bases, and a span of 15 bases separates them. TCRbeta CDR3 regions were amplified from genomic DNA using the immunoSEQ Assay, a bias-controlled multiplex PCR. Regarding the original processing steps: Nucleated cell counts per sample were estimated from amplification of reference gene primers within the assay. To quantify the absolute abundance of each unique TCRbeta CDR3 rearrangement, sequence reads were collapsed and filtered. For each sample, productive Simpson clonality was calculated by taking the square root of Simpson's diversity index across productive rearrangements. TCRdb carries this immuneACCESS record with in-frame sequences only. Its versions omit some clonotypes, under half of them owing to an unresolved V gene in the studies checked, with the rest unexplained. V and J calls and clone size follow that table, whereas D and trimming were derived from the DNA. This sample is represented by over 110,000 clones; roughly 88% of them were singletons. Around 26% of the sample is held by the ten biggest clonotypes.

Only one count was recorded for this clone. The clone's antigen remains unknown. Base qualities are missing; no much larger clone stands one base away. The investigation overall reported the following: The quantity of clinical and demographic metadata differed by source and by participant and was supplied without curation.

Whole blood was collected in K2EDTA tubes by collaborating institutions according to the institutions' own protocols. For TCRbeta analysis, collaborators shipped samples as frozen whole blood, isolated PBMCs, or DNA extracted from either of those sample types. This TCR was sampled from a human donor in a cohort sampled during active COVID-19. Sequencing was performed on peripheral blood. Recombination joined TRBV6-5 with TRBJ1-1; the D gene is perhaps TRBD1, on 6 matching bases. The CDR3 protein is CASRPQTGSTEAFF. The DNA sequence is given as TGTGCCAGCAGACCACAAACAGGGTCCACTGAAGCTTTCTTT.